The source of this T cell receptor beta chain is a study of shared clonotypes between healthy human individuals. Whole-study findings and limits: Sampling included only blood; tissue repertoires likely differ.

Sequencing was at deep level. Splitting of each subset's genomic DNA was done evenly across several immunoSEQ plates. Only in-frame clones appear in the TCRdb table, and some are missing; sequencing was by immunoSEQ multiplex PCR. This table has fewer than 600,000 clones, about 74% appearing once. CDR3 length equals 14 residues. On this clone: The antigen is undetermined.

What was sequenced was PBMCs. The receptor was derived from a woman aged 40 to 50 in good health. Some clones in this sample may be carry-over from other donors' samples. V and J are TRBV5-7 and TRBJ2-5; D might be TRBD1 (5 bases). The J call may be faulty, since TRBJ2-7 better matches the DNA end. TRBV5-7 is filed as an ORF, its function uncertain. The CDR3 sequence is CASSWRRGTYEQYF. The CDR3 bases are TGTGCCAGCAGCTGGAGAAGGGGAACCTACGAGCAGTACTTC.